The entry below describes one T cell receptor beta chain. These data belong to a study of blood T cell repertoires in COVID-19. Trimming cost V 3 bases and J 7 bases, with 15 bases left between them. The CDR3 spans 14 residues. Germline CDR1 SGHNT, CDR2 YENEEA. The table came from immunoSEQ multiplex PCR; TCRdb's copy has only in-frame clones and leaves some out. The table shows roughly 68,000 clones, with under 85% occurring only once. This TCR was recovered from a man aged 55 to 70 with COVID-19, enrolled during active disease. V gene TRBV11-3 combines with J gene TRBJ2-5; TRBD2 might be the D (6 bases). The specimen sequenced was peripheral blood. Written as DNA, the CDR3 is TGTGCCAGCAGCTTGGGACTTCCACTTGCGACCCAGTACTTC. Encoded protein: CASSLGLPLATQYF.